The TCR beta chain described here comes from a study of blood T cell repertoires in COVID-19. About the research overall: Among Cohort 3 donors, those recovered had two negative PCRs, clearance, or symptom resolution. The United States, Italy and Spain provided the acute and convalescent COVID-19 samples.

CDR1 SGHAT and CDR2 FQDESV come from the germline V gene (reference sequence). V was clipped by 5 bases and J by 10 bases, with 18 bases between them. CDR3 size: 14 residues. This clone turned up a few times. Cohort placement rested on clinical history that participants reported themselves. Original analysis: Amplification from reference gene primers served as the basis for estimated nucleated cell counts. Data came from immunoSEQ multiplex PCR; TCRdb stores just in-frame clones and leaves some out. That table supplies the V and J calls and clone size; D and trimming were determined from the DNA. This table holds approximately 240,000 clones, 86% found once.

This TCR derives from a woman between 50 and 59 years old in a cohort exposed to, infected with or recovered from COVID-19 (not recorded which). The sample comprised PBMCs or T cells enriched from blood (not recorded which). This chain connects TRBV11-1 to TRBJ2-1, with D perhaps TRBD2 (6 bases). The CDR3 here is CASSQAGNSREQFF. The CDR3 DNA reads TGTGCCAGCAGCCAAGCGGGCAATTCTAGGGAGCAGTTCTTC.